This T cell receptor (beta chain) was sequenced in a study of blood T cell repertoires in COVID-19. Study as a whole: There were acute and convalescent COVID-19 samples, and they came from the United States, Italy and Spain. Sample material is recorded as cDNA or gDNA derived from T cells, B-cell-depleted T cells, or PBMCs.

As processed by the authors: Counts of nucleated cells, estimated from reference gene primer amplification, were obtained. TCRdb's copy holds only in-frame clones and misses some; the assay was immunoSEQ multiplex PCR. The V and J calls and clone size were taken over from that table, and D and trimming were inferred from the DNA. The sample includes roughly 330,000 clones, approximately 88% of them seen just once. This clone was detected once. CDR3 length: 14 residues. The sample consisted of peripheral blood. This chain uses TRBV12-2 with TRBJ2-7; the table names TRBD1, a call not compared with the DNA. TRBV12-2 is noted as a pseudogene. The origin of this receptor is a man between 18 and 35 years old who had recovered from COVID-19. In DNA form, the CDR3 reads TGTGCAAGTTTCTGGGGGCTCCGAACCTACGAGCAGTACTTC. Amino acids: CASFWGLRTYEQYF.